The T cell receptor beta chain described here comes from a study of shared clonotypes between healthy human individuals. Study-level background: Each donor's CD4 naive and CD4 memory cells filled three plates apiece, CD8 naive two, and CD8 memory one. Overall study results and limits: Only blood was sampled, and tissue TCR repertoires likely differ from blood ones. Clonotype sharing among donors was expected to depend on sequencing depth.

Losses at the gene ends were 3 bases for V and 2 bases for J; bases not matched to a gene: 7. The CDR3 length is 16 residues. Germline V gene lookup returns CDR1 LGHNT and CDR2 FRNRAP. Each cell subset's genomic DNA was divided evenly among several immunoSEQ plates. Assay used: immunoSEQ multiplex PCR; TCRdb lists only in-frame clones, some missing. The table records hundreds of thousands of clones, around 67% of them present only once. To note about this clone: Its antigen is still unknown.

J is TRBJ2-1 and V is TRBV12-5, with 7 bases fitting TRBD1. The sample was memory CD4+ T cells sorted from blood. Stated subset: CD45RA-negative fraction. The receptor was isolated from a woman aged 30 to 39 in good health. The CDR3: CASGLQLGQTYNEQFF. CDR3 sequence (DNA): TGTGCTAGTGGTTTACAACTGGGACAGACCTACAATGAGCAGTTCTTC.